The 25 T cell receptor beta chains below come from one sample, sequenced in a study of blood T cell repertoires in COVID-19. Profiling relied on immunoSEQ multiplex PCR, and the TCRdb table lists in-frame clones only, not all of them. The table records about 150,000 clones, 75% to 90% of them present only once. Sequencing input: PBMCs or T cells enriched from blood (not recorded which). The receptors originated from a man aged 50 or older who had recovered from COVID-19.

The CDR3 protein is CASSKEPGESGELFF. The CDR3 DNA follows: TGTGCCAGCAGCAAAGAGCCAGGGGAGAGTGGGGAGCTGTTTTTT. The gene calls are TRBV21-1 and TRBJ2-2; the listed D gene, TRBD1, was not tested against the DNA. TRBV21-1 is a known pseudogene. This CDR3 comprises 15 residues.

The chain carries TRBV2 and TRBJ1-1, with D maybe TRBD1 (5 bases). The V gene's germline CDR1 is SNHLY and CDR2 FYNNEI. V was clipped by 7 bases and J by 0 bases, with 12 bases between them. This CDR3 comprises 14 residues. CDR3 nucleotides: TGTGCCAGCACTCCGACAGACCTGAACACTGAAGCTTTCTTT. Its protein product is CASTPTDLNTEAFF. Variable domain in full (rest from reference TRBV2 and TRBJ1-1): EPEVTQTPSHQVTQMGQEVILRCVPISNHLYFYWYRQILGQKVEFLVSFYNNEISEKSEIFDDQFSVERPDGSNFTLKIRSTKLEDSAMYFCASTPTDLNTEAFFGQGTRLTVV.

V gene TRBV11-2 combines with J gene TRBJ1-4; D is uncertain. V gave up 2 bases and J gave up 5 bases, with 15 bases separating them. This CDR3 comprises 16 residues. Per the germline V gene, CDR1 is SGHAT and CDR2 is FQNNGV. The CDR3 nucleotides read TGTGCCAGCAGCTTACGACAAGGCCCGACAAATGAAAAACTGTTTTTT. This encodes CASSLRQGPTNEKLFF.

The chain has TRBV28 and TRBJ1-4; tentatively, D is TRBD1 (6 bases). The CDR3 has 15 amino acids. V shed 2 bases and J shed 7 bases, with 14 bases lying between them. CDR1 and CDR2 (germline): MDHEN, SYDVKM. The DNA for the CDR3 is TGTGCCAGCAGTTTAAGGTCAGGGGTTGTTGAAAAACTGTTTTTT. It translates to CASSLRSGVVEKLFF.

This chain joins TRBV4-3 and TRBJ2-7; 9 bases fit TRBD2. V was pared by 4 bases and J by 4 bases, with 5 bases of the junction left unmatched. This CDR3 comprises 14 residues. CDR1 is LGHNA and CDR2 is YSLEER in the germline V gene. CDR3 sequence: CASSPSGMGYEQYF. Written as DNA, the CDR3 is TGCGCCAGCAGCCCTAGCGGGATGGGGTACGAGCAGTACTTC.

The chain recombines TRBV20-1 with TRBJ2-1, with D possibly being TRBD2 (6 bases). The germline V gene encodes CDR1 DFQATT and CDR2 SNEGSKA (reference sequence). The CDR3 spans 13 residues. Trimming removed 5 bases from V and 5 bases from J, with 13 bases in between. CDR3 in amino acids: CSARAGIHNEQFF. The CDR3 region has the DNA TGCAGTGCTCGTGCGGGAATACACAATGAGCAGTTCTTC.

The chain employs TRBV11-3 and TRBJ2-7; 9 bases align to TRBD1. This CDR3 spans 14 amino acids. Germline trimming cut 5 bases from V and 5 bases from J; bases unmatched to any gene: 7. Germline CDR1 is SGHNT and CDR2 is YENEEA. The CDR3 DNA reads TGTGCCAGCAGCGAGGGACAGGGTGACCACGAGCAGTACTTC. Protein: CASSEGQGDHEQYF.

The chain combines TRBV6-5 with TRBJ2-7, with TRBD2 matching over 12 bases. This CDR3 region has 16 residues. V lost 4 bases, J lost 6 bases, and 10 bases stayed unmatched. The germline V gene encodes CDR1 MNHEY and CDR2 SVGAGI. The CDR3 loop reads CASSSLTSGSRSEQYF. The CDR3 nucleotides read TGTGCCAGCAGTTCTTTGACTAGCGGGAGTCGCTCCGAGCAGTACTTC.

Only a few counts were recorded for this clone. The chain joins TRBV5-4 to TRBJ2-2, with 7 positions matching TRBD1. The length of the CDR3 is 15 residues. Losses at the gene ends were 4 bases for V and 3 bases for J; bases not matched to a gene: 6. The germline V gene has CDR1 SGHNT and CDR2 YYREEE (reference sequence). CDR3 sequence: CASSARQGDTGELFF. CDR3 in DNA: TGTGCCAGCAGCGCCCGACAGGGCGACACCGGGGAGCTGTTTTTT.

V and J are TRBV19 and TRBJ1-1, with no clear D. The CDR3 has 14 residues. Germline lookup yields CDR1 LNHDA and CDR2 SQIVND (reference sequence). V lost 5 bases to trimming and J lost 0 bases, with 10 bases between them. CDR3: CASSARNMNTEAFF. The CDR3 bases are TGTGCCAGTAGTGCCAGAAACATGAACACTGAAGCTTTCTTT.

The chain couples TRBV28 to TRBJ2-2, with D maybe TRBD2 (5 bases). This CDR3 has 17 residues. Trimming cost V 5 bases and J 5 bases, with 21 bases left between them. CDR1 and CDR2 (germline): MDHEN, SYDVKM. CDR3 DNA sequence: TGTGCCAGCAGTGCGCAGCGGACGGGTCGTAGGACCGGGGAGCTGTTTTTT. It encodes CASSAQRTGRRTGELFF.

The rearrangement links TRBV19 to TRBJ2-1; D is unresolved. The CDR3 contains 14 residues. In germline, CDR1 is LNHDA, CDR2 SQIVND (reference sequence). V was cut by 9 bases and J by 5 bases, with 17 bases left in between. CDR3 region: CASGQTSTDNEQFF. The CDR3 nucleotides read TGTGCCAGCGGTCAGACATCTACCGACAATGAGCAGTTCTTC.

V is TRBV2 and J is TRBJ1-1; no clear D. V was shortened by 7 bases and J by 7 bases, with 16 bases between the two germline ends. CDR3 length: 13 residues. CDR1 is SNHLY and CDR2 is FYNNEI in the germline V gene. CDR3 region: CASKLFGENEAFF. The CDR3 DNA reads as TGTGCCAGCAAATTGTTTGGAGAGAATGAAGCTTTCTTT. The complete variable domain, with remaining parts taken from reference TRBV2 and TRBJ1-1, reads EPEVTQTPSHQVTQMGQEVILRCVPISNHLYFYWYRQILGQKVEFLVSFYNNEISEKSEIFDDQFSVERPDGSNFTLKIRSTKLEDSAMYFCASKLFGENEAFFGQGTRLTVV.

This chain's CDR3 is CAWSVAGAPLVNYGYTF. Written as DNA, the CDR3 is TGTGCCTGGAGTGTGGCGGGGGCGCCTTTGGTAAACTATGGCTACACCTTC. J is TRBJ1-2 and V is TRBV30; D perhaps matches TRBD1 (6 bases). CDR3 length: 17 amino acids. Per germline, CDR1 GTSNPN and CDR2 SVGIG (reference sequence). The ends were cut back, 0 bases at V and 2 bases at J, with 19 bases in the middle.

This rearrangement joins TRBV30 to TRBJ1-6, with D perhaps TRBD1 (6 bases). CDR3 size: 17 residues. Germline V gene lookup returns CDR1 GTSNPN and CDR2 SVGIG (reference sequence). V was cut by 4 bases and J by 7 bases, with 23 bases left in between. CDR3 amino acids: CAWTAWEGVMRNSPLHF. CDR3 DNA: TGTGCCTGGACGGCATGGGAGGGGGTGATGCGAAATTCACCCCTCCACTTT.

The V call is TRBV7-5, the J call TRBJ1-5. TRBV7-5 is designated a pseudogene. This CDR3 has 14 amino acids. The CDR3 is CARGGSPCNQPQHF. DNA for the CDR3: TGTGCCAGGGGAGGGTCCCCTTGCAATCAGCCCCAGCATTTT.

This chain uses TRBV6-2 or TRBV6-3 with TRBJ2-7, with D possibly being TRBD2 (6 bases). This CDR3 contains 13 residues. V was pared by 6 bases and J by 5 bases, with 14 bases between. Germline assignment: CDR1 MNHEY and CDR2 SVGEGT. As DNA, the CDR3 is TGTGCCAGCAGCCTGTGGGGGGAGCACGAGCAGTACGTC. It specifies CASSLWGEHEQYV.

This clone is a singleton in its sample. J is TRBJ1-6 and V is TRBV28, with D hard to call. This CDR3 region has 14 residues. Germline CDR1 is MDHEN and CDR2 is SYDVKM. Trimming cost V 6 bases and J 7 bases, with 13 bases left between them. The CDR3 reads CASRRTVNNSPLHF. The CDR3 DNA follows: TGTGCCAGCAGGCGAACAGTCAACAATTCACCCCTCCACTTT.

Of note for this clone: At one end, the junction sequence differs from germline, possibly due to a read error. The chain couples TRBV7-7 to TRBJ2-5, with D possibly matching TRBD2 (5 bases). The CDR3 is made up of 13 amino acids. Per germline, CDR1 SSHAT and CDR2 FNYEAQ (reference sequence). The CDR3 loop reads CASSSSQARTQYF. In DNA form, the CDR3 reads TGTGCTAGCAGCTCTAGCCAGGCCAGGACCCAGTACTTC.

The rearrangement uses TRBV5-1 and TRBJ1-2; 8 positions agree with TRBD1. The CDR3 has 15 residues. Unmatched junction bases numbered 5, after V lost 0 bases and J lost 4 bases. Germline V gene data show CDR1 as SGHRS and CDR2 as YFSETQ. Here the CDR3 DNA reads TGCGCCAGCAGCTTGGAAGGACAGGGAGTCTATGGCTACACCTTC. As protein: CASSLEGQGVYGYTF. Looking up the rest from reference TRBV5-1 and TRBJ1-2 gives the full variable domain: KAGVTQTPRYLIKTRGQQVTLSCSPISGHRSVSWYQQTPGQGLQFLFEYFSETQRNKGNFPGRFSGRQFSNSRSEMNVSTLELGDSALYLCASSLEGQGVYGYTFGSGTRLTVV.

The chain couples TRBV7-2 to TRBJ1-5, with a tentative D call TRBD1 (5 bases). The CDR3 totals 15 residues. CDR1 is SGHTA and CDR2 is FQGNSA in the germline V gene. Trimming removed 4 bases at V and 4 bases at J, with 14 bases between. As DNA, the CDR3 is TGTGCCAGCAGCTCAAAGGGGCCGTTAAATCAGCCCCAGCATTTT. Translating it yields CASSSKGPLNQPQHF. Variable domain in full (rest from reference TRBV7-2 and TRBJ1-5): GAGVSQSPSNKVTEKGKDVELRCDPISGHTALYWYRQSLGQGLEFLIYFQGNSAPDKSGLPSDRFSAERTGGSVSTLTIQRTQQEDSAVYLCASSSKGPLNQPQHFGDGTRLSIL.

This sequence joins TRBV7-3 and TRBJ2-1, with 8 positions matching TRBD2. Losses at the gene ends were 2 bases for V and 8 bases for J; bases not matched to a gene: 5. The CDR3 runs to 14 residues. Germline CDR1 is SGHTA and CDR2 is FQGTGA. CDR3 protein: CASSLGGRLYEQFF. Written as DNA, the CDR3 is TGTGCCAGCAGCTTAGGCGGGAGGTTGTATGAGCAGTTCTTC.

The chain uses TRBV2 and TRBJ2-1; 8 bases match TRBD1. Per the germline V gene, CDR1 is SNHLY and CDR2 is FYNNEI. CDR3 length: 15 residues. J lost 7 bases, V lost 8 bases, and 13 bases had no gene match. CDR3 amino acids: CASGKGQGSSNEQFF. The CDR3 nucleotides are TGTGCCAGCGGTAAAGGACAGGGCTCTTCGAATGAGCAGTTCTTC. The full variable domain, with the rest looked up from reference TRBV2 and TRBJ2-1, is EPEVTQTPSHQVTQMGQEVILRCVPISNHLYFYWYRQILGQKVEFLVSFYNNEISEKSEIFDDQFSVERPDGSNFTLKIRSTKLEDSAMYFCASGKGQGSSNEQFFGPGTRLTVL.

This CDR3 reads CATSQTVNTEAFF. CDR3 in DNA: TGCGCCACCAGTCAAACAGTGAACACTGAAGCTTTCTTT. The chain links TRBV5-1 to TRBJ1-1; D is unclear. The ends were cut back, 9 bases at V and 0 bases at J, with 12 bases in the middle. CDR1 and CDR2 (germline): SGHRS, YFSETQ. The CDR3 has 13 amino acids.

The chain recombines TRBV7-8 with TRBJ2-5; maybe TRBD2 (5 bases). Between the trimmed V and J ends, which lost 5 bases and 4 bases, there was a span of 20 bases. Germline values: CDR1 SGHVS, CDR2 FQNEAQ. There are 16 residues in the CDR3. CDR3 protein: CASSQRDSVMSETQYF. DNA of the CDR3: TGTGCCAGCAGCCAAAGGGATAGCGTGATGTCAGAGACCCAGTACTTC.